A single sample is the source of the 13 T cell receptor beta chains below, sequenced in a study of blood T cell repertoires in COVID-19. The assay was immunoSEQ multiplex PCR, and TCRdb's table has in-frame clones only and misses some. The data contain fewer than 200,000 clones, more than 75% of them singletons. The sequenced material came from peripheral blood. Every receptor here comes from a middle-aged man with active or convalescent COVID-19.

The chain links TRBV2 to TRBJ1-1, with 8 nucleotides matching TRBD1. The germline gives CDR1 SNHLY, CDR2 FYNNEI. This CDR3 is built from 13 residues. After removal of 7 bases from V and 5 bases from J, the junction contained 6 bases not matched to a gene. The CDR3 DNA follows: TGTGCCAGCAATGGACAGGGAGGGACTGAAGCTTTCTTT. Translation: CASNGQGGTEAFF.

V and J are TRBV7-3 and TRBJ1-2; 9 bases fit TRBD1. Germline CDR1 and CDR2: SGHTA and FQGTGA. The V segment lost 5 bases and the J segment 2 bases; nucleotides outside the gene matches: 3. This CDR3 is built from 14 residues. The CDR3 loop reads CASSIGTGNYGYTF. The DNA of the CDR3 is TGTGCCAGCAGCATCGGGACAGGGAACTATGGCTACACCTTC.

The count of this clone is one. The CDR3 nucleotides read TGCGCCAGCAGCGCCGGGACAGTTTCTGGAAACACCATATATTTT. Its translation is CASSAGTVSGNTIYF. The genes are TRBV5-1 and TRBJ1-3; 7 bases line up with TRBD1. The CDR3 contains 15 residues. V gave up 4 bases and J gave up 1 base; unmatched junction bases: 5. Per the germline V gene, CDR1 is SGHRS and CDR2 is YFSETQ.

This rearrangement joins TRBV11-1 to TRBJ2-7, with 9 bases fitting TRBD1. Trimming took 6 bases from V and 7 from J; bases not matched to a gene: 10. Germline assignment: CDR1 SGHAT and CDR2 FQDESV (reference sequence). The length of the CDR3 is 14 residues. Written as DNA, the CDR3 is TGTGCCAGCAGTGCCGGGACAGGGTTACGGGAGCAGTACTTC. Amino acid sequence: CASSAGTGLREQYF. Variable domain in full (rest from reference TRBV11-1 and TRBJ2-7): EAEVAQSPRYKITEKSQAVAFWCDPISGHATLYWYRQILGQGPELLVQFQDESVVDDSQLPKDRFSAERLKGVDSTLKIQPAELGDSAMYLCASSAGTGLREQYFGPGTRLTVT.

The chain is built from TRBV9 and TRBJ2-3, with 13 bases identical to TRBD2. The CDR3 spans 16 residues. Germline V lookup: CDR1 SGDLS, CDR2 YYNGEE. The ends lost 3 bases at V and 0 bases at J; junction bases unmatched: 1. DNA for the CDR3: TGTGCCAGCAGCGGACTAGCGGGGGGTAGCACAGATACGCAGTATTTT. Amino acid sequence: CASSGLAGGSTDTQYF.

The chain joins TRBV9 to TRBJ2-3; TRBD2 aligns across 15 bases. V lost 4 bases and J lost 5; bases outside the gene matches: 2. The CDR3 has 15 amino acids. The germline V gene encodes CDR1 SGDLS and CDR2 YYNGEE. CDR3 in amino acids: CASSRTSGGVDTQYF. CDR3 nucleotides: TGTGCCAGCAGCCGGACTAGCGGGGGGGTAGATACGCAGTATTTT.

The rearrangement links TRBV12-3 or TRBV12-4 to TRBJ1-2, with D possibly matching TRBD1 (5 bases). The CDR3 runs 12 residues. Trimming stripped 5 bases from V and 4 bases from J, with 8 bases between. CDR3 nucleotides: TGTGCCAGCAGTGCAGGGCGCTATGGCTACACCTTC. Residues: CASSAGRYGYTF.

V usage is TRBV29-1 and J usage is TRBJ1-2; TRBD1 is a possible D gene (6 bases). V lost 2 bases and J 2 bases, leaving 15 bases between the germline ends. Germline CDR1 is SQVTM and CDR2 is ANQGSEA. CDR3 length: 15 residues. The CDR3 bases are TGCAGCGTTGAACTTATTAGGACAGCGAACTATGGCTACACCTTC. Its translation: CSVELIRTANYGYTF.

CDR3: CAWSAPGTGTNEKLFF. In DNA form, the CDR3 reads TGTGCCTGGAGTGCCCCTGGGACAGGGACTAATGAAAAACTGTTTTTT. The chain combines TRBV30 with TRBJ1-4, with 9 bases identical to TRBD1. The CDR3 totals 16 residues. Looked up from germline, CDR1 is GTSNPN and CDR2 is SVGIG (reference sequence). Unmatched junction bases numbered 5, after V lost 1 base and J lost 2 bases.

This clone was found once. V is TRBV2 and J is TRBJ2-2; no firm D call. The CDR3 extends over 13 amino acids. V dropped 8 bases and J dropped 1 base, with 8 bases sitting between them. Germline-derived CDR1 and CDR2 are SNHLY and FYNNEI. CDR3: CASQRMNTGELFF. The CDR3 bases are TGTGCCAGCCAGCGCATGAACACCGGGGAGCTGTTTTTT.

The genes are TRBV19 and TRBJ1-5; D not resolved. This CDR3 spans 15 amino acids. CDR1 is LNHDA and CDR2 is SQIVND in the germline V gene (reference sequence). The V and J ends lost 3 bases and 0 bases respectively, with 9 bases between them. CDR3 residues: CASSMGEYSNQPQHF. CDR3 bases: TGTGCCAGTAGTATGGGAGAATATAGCAATCAGCCCCAGCATTTT.

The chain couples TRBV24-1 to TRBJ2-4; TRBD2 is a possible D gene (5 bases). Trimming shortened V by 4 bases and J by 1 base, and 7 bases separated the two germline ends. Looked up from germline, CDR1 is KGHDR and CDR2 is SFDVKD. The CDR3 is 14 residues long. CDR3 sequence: CATSESGAKNIQYF. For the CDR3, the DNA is TGTGCCACCAGTGAGTCGGGGGCCAAAAACATTCAGTACTTC.

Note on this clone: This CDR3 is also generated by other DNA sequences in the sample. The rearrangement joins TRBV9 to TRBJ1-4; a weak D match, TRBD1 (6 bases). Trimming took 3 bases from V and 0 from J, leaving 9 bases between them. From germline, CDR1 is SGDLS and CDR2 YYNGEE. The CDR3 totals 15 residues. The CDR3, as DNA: TGTGCCAGCAGCGGGAGACAGGCAACTAATGAAAAACTGTTTTTT. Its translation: CASSGRQATNEKLFF.